The T cell receptor (beta chain) described here comes from a study of T cell clonality in common variable immunodeficiency. The study, taken as a whole, reports: Reportedly, TCR beta sequences from common variable immunodeficiency showed fewer deletions and N-nucleotide insertions.

In regard to this clone: Its antigen is still unknown. The read ends 3 residues shy of where the CDR3 ends; the end is completed using the germline J gene.

V lost 10 bases and J lost 2, with 17 bases in between. The CDR3 is 14 amino acids. Measured with immunoSEQ multiplex PCR; TCRdb has only the in-frame clones, and not every one. The sample offers roughly 42,000 clones and no singletons, the top ten holding roughly 6%. Sequenced input: peripheral blood mononuclear cells. The chain recombines TRBV23-1 with TRBJ2-5, with a weak D call TRBD2 (7 bases). TRBV23-1 is an ORF for which the function is uncertain. The clonotype originates from a human donor with common variable immunodeficiency. The CDR3 region is CAIRGGAPQETQYF. The CDR3 DNA, read in part, is TGCGCCATCCGAGGGGGGGCGCCGCAAGAGACC.